Given below is one TCR beta chain in context. These data are taken from a study of cytomegalovirus exposure and HLA in healthy donors. CDR1 and CDR2 (germline): SQVTM, ANQGSEA. Trimming cost V 0 bases and J 6 bases, with 11 bases left between them. CDR3 length equals 13 residues. Researchers ran the PCR with 60 Vbeta and 13 Jbeta primers. Generated by immunoSEQ multiplex PCR, the TCRdb table keeps only in-frame clones and is missing some. The repertoire holds 180,000 or so clones, with 75% to 90% as singletons. The source of this sequence is a woman in her forties or fifties in good health and CMV-seropositive. The rearrangement joins TRBV29-1 to TRBJ1-2; TRBD1 might be the D (5 bases). Sequences were obtained from PBMCs. Here the CDR3 DNA reads TGCAGCGTTGAAGATGGCAGGGCTCATGGCTACACCTTC. It is translated as CSVEDGRAHGYTF.